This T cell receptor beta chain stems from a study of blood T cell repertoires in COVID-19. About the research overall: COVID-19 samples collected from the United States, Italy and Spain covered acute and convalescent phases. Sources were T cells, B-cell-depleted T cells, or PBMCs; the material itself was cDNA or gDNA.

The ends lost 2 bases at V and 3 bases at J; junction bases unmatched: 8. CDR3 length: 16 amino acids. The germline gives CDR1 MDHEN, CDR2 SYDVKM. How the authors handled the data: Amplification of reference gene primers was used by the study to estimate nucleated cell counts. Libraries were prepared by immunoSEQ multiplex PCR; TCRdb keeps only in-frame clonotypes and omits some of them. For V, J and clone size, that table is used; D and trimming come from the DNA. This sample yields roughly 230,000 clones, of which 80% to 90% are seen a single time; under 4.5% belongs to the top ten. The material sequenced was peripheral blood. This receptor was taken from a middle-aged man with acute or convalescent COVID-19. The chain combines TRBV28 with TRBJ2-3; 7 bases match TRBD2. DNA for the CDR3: TGTGCCAGCAGTTTACCGGGAATGGGGGGGACAGATACGCAGTATTTT. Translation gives CASSLPGMGGTDTQYF.